Listed below are T cell receptor beta chains from one sample, sequenced in a study of blood T cells in healthy people across ages. Via MiXCR, TCRdb re-called the 5' RACE reads, giving one row per CDR3 protein. The table lists roughly 500,000 distinct CDR3 sequences, less than 25% of them singletons. These data were also filed under a second study, of T cells of mothers and their children.

Sequences were obtained from blood. The receptors come from a boy younger than 18 in good health. Each CDR3 is given with its conserved first and last residue. The order of the fields is V gene, D gene, J gene, clone size, CDR3 DNA, CDR3 protein. A D gene is named only where the DNA matches it firmly. Size is stated for part of the rows, as once, few or many counts, or as a class when the clone is expanded.

>TRBV25-1|TRBD2|TRBJ2-5|few
TGTGCCAGCAGTGATTCTAGCGGATTCCAAGAGACCCAGTACTTC
CASSDSSGFQETQYF
>TRBV20-1|.|TRBJ2-7|few
TGCAGTGCTAGGCCAGGAGGGGCCTACGAGCAGTACTTC
CSARPGGAYEQYF
>TRBV12-3/TRBV12-4|TRBD1|TRBJ2-5|.
TGTGCCAGCAGTTTGTCCCGACAGGGGGCCGGGGAGACCCAGTACTTC
CASSLSRQGAGETQYF
>TRBV4-1|.|TRBJ2-3|.
TGCGCCAGCAGCCAACAGAGCCCCCTCCGTGGCCTAGCTAGCACAGATACGCAGTATTTT
CASSQQSPLRGLASTDTQYF
>TRBV29-1|TRBD2|TRBJ2-7|few
TGCAGCGTTGCCAAAACCGGGACTAGCGGGATGGGTCAGCAGTACTTC
CSVAKTGTSGMGQQYF
>TRBV12-3/TRBV12-4|.|TRBJ1-2|.
TGTGCCAGCAGTGCGGAAACAGGGATCTATGGCTACACCTTC
CASSAETGIYGYTF
>TRBV15|.|TRBJ2-1|few
TGTGCCACCAGCCCGGGACCCGGGCGCTACAATGAGCAGTTCTTC
CATSPGPGRYNEQFF
>TRBV5-5|TRBD2|TRBJ2-3|few
TGTGCCAGCAACTCAGCTGTGACTAGCGGGGGGCCTAGCACAGATACGCAGTATTTT
CASNSAVTSGGPSTDTQYF
>TRBV4-3|.|TRBJ1-2|.
TGCGCCAGCAGCCAAGACAGGGGCTTCGGCTACACCTTC
CASSQDRGFGYTF
>TRBV6-1|.|TRBJ2-5|.
TGTGCCAGCAGTGCCCCGGTGTACTTC
CASSAPVYF